Described below is a single T cell receptor beta chain sequence and its context. The sample carries other DNA sequences with the same CDR3. This sample stems from a study of blood T cell repertoires in COVID-19. Study-wide context: The cDNA or gDNA used as material had been derived from T cells, B-cell-depleted T cells, or PBMCs.

This table comes from immunoSEQ multiplex PCR, and its TCRdb copy is limited to in-frame clones, with some not included. The table records about 62,000 clones, around 86% of them present only once. The CDR3 covers 17 residues. Germline assignment: CDR1 ENHRY and CDR2 SYGVKD. V lost 0 bases and J 1 base, leaving 13 bases between the germline ends. The sequenced sample was peripheral blood. This receptor was identified in a man between 65 and 79 years old with acute or convalescent COVID-19. The chain joins TRBV10-3 to TRBJ1-5; D possibly corresponds to TRBD1 (5 bases). The CDR3 nucleotides read TGTGCCATCAGTGAGTCGGGGCAGGGTTTGAGCAATCAGCCCCAGCATTTT. Protein sequence: CAISESGQGLSNQPQHF.